The 6 T cell receptor beta chains in this list originate from one sample, sequenced in a study of blood T cells in healthy people across ages. Primers used in a second PCR of roughly 7 to 12 cycles were a sample-barcoded 5' primer and a J-beta primer mix. TCRdb reanalysed the 5' RACE reads using MiXCR and keeps one entry per CDR3 protein. This sample yields 650,000 to 700,000 distinct CDR3 sequences, of which roughly half are seen a single time; less than 15% belongs to the top ten. Sequencing was performed on blood. The receptors here all came from an elderly woman in good health.

The chain carries TRBV3-1 and TRBJ1-1, with 11 bases lining up with TRBD1. The germline CDR1 and CDR2 sequences are LGHDT and YNNKEL (reference sequence). The V and J ends lost 0 bases and 10 bases, in that order; junction bases with no gene match: 1. This CDR3 is built from 13 residues. For the CDR3, the DNA is TGTGCCAGCAGCCAAGAGGACAGGGGGCGAGCTTTCTTT. Its protein is CASSQEDRGRAFF.

CDR3: CSARERQYYGYTF. CDR3 DNA sequence: TGCAGTGCTAGAGAGCGCCAGTACTATGGCTACACCTTC. The chain recombines TRBV20-1 with TRBJ1-2; D is unclear. CDR3 length equals 13 residues. From germline, CDR1 is DFQATT and CDR2 SNEGSKA (reference sequence). Trimming stripped 0 bases from V and 3 bases from J, with 8 bases between.

Turning to this clonotype: Since a much larger clone is just one base distant, this may be a read error. The chain links TRBV6-2 or TRBV6-3 to TRBJ2-6; 8 nucleotides align to TRBD2. The CDR3 is 18 residues long. The V gene's germline CDR1 is MNHEY and CDR2 SVGEGT. Germline trimming cut 2 bases from V and 1 base from J; bases unmatched to any gene: 7. The CDR3 reads CASSYPISGMSGANVLTF. CDR3 bases: TGTGCCAGCAGTTACCCGATTAGCGGGATGTCTGGGGCCAACGTCCTGACTTTC.

In this sample, this clonotype turned up many times. V gene TRBV3-1 combines with J gene TRBJ2-1; D could derive from TRBD1 or TRBD2 (5 bases each). CDR1 and CDR2 from the germline V gene are LGHDT and YNNKEL (reference sequence). This CDR3 is 12 amino acids long. The germline V and J ends were trimmed by 8 bases and 15 bases, with 20 bases remaining between them. The CDR3 loop reads CASSPEGRYPFF. DNA of the CDR3: TGTGCCAGCTCTCCAGAGGGACGCTATCCGTTCTTC.

V is TRBV20-1 and J is TRBJ1-5; the match to TRBD1 covers 7 bases. The V gene end was trimmed by 6 bases and the J gene end by 1 base; junction bases not matched to a gene: 9. The CDR3 runs to 15 residues. Germline V lookup: CDR1 DFQATT, CDR2 SNEGSKA (reference sequence). DNA for the CDR3: TGCAGTGCCCTGAGACAGGGAGGGAGCAATCAGCCCCAGCATTTT. This encodes CSALRQGGSNQPQHF.

This clonotype was counted between two and nine times. The chain carries TRBV14 and TRBJ2-7; 7 nucleotides agree with TRBD2. The germline V gene has CDR1 SGHDN and CDR2 FVKESK. The V and J ends lost 4 bases and 3 bases, in that order; junction bases with no gene match: 6. This CDR3 has 14 residues. Here the CDR3 reads CASSPIGGDYEQYF. CDR3 coding DNA: TGTGCCAGCAGCCCCATTGGGGGGGACTACGAGCAGTACTTC.